The clone carrying this TCR beta chain was recorded once. Its antigen remains unknown. This CDR3 comprises 17 residues. CDR1 is SGHDT and CDR2 is YYEEEE in the germline V gene. The authors drew roughly 9.8 milliliters of peripheral blood from each donor. Primers used in a second PCR of about 6 to 11 cycles were a sample-barcoded 5' primer and a J-beta primer mix. In TCRdb, the 5' RACE reads were re-called with MiXCR into one record per CDR3 protein. The repertoire has over 1,300,000 distinct CDR3 sequences, roughly 59% of them found once; the top ten carry 5% to 7%. The data were obtained in a study of blood T cells in healthy people across ages. Study-wide results and limits: Any conclusive comparison of naive versus antigen-experienced cells was prevented by using unsorted PBMCs.

The source is a man younger than 35 in good health. This rearrangement joins TRBV5-6 to TRBJ2-1, with D perhaps TRBD2 (6 bases). TRBJ2-7 matches the DNA end more closely, so the J call is doubtful. The sample comprised blood. For the CDR3, the DNA is TGTGCCAGCAGCTTGTTGGTACGGGGGAGCTCCTACAATGAGCAGTACTTC. This translates into CASSLLVRGSSYNEQYF.